This TCR beta chain stems from a study of blood T cell repertoires in COVID-19. Looking at the study overall: The United States, Italy and Spain provided the acute and convalescent COVID-19 samples.

The CDR3 extends over 13 amino acids. V dropped 3 bases and J dropped 2 bases, with 5 bases sitting between them. CDR1 and CDR2 from the germline V gene are SEHNR and FQNEAQ (reference sequence). As handled by the study authors: Reference gene primer amplification in the assay estimated nucleated cell counts. Assay: immunoSEQ multiplex PCR; the TCRdb copy retains only in-frame clones and omits some. V and J calls and clone size are those listed in that table; D and trimming were worked out from the DNA. Here the sample spans roughly 230,000 clones, roughly 85% being singletons. The chain couples TRBV7-9 to TRBJ1-3; unclear D gene. The clonotype originates from an elderly woman with acute or convalescent COVID-19. The sample consisted of peripheral blood. CDR3 in DNA: TGTGCCAGCAGCTTTCCCACTGGAAACACCATATATTTT. Amino acids: CASSFPTGNTIYF.